This T cell receptor beta chain is from a study of tumor-infiltrating lymphocytes in primary liver carcinoma. Study context: There were tumors of stage T1-T3 N0M0, each 4.2 to 10 cm across. Study findings and constraints: Overlap in tumor-adjacent and tumor-blood pairs fell below that of tumor region pairs. The use of bulk unsorted samples meant that CD4+ and CD8+ repertoires were not compared.

Researchers generated TCR beta cDNA from about 450 ng of total RNA, relying on a constant-region primer. TCR beta libraries came from three nested multiplex PCR rounds using slightly modified ARM-PCR. TRBV1-TRBV30 forward primers paired with a C-beta reverse primer were used in the first two PCR rounds, which ran around 10 cycles each. TCRdb reanalysed the multiplex PCR reads using MiXCR and keeps one entry per CDR3 protein. The profile shows just over 300,000 distinct CDR3 sequences, roughly 60% of them singletons. The CDR3 covers 12 residues. With 2 bases removed from V and 6 bases from J, the gap between germline ends came to 5 bases. Germline values: CDR1 MDHEN, CDR2 SYDVKM. Germline DNA was also extracted, and blood RNA derived from unsorted whole blood. Surgery was preceded by the collection of roughly 4 milliliters of peripheral blood. This clonotype was counted only a few times. Antigen unknown.

V is TRBV28 and J is TRBJ2-1, with D uncertain. Source material: peripheral blood. The receptor was isolated from a woman in her 30s with primary liver carcinoma and hepatitis B virus infection. The CDR3 here is CASSLPSNEQFF. As DNA, the CDR3 is TGTGCCAGCAGTTTACCGAGCAATGAGCAGTTCTTC.